This T cell receptor (beta chain) was sequenced in a study of early T cells in non-severe SARS-CoV-2 infection. Study as a whole: Unsorted whole-blood RNA was sequenced in bulk, leaving chains unpaired. Study conclusions and caveats: The VDJdb matching leaned toward anti-spike CD8 responses and overlooked private and CD4 specificities.

This clonotype has more than one count but fewer than ten. Its cognate antigen is unknown. Unique molecular identifiers were affixed to single, distinct cDNA molecules. Each CDR3 protein gets one entry after TCRdb re-called the 5' RACE reads with MiXCR. In the table there are around 83,000 distinct CDR3 sequences, over 9.5% of which are singletons. Germline loops: CDR1 KGHDR, CDR2 SFDVKD. Trimming took 5 bases from V and 5 from J; bases not matched to a gene: 0. CDR3 size: 12 residues. The receptor was isolated from an adult who was a healthcare worker with PCR-confirmed SARS-CoV-2 infection or an uninfected control (not recorded which). V gene TRBV24-1 combines with J gene TRBJ2-3; TRBD2 agrees at 7 bases. This specimen consisted of whole blood, obtained at baseline. The CDR3: CATSAGGDTQYF. The CDR3 DNA follows: TGTGCCACCAGTGCGGGGGGAGATACGCAGTATTTT.